The 21 T cell receptor beta chains presented below share a single source sample, sequenced in a study of OX40 agonist ivuxolimab in advanced cancers. Generated by immunoSEQ multiplex PCR, the TCRdb table keeps only in-frame clones and is missing some. This sample yields 65,000 to 90,000 clones, of which around nine tenths are seen a single time; around 0.7% belongs to the top ten. Material: CD4+ or CD8+ T cells sorted from blood, obtained in a trial of the OX40 agonist ivuxolimab. Receptor source: an adult with an advanced solid tumor such as melanoma, head and neck, liver or kidney cancer.

The chain joins TRBV9 to TRBJ1-1; D is perhaps TRBD1 (5 bases). The CDR3 runs to 14 residues. Per the germline V gene, CDR1 is SGDLS and CDR2 is YYNGEE. Trimming cost V 4 bases and J 6 bases, with 16 bases left between them. CDR3 in amino acids: CASSFDLGGPEAFF. The CDR3 nucleotides read TGTGCCAGCAGCTTCGATTTGGGGGGACCTGAAGCTTTCTTT. Based on the CDR3 plus reference TRBV9 and TRBJ1-1, the full variable domain is DSGVTQTPKHLITATGQRVTLRCSPRSGDLSVYWYQQSLDQGLQFLIQYYNGEERAKGNILERFSAQQFPDLHSELNLSSLELGDSALYFCASSFDLGGPEAFFGQGTRLTVV.

V usage is TRBV9 and J usage is TRBJ1-1; unclear D gene. The CDR3 length is 14 residues. Germline V lookup: CDR1 SGDLS, CDR2 YYNGEE. V lost 0 bases and J 1 base, leaving 7 bases between the germline ends. In DNA, the CDR3 is TGTGCCAGCAGCGTAGTATCGGGGAACACTGAAGCTTTCTTT. Encoded protein: CASSVVSGNTEAFF.

The rearrangement links TRBV6-5 to TRBJ2-3, with TRBD1 matching 9 bases. This CDR3 is built from 12 residues. In germline, CDR1 is MNHEY, CDR2 SVGAGI. Germline trimming cut 5 bases from V and 14 bases from J; bases unmatched to any gene: 8. CDR3 bases: TGTGCCAGCAGTACCCCCGGGACAGGGTGGTATTTT. Amino acids: CASSTPGTGWYF.

The chain has TRBV7-3 and TRBJ2-1, with D maybe TRBD2 (6 bases). Trimming pared 5 bases from V and 1 base from J, leaving 12 bases between. There are 15 residues in the CDR3. The germline V gene encodes CDR1 SGHTA and CDR2 FQGTGA. This CDR3 reads CASSPQEGSYNEQFF. In DNA, the CDR3 is TGTGCCAGCAGCCCCCAGGAGGGATCCTACAATGAGCAGTTCTTC.

This chain's CDR3 is CASSSFVGLANYGYTF. CDR3 in DNA: TGTGCCAGCAGCTCATTTGTAGGGCTAGCAAACTATGGCTACACCTTC. The rearrangement joins TRBV7-9 to TRBJ1-2; no definite D call. The germline V and J ends were trimmed by 4 bases and 2 bases, with 17 bases remaining between them. CDR1 and CDR2 (germline): SEHNR, FQNEAQ (reference sequence). CDR3 length: 16 residues. Complete variable domain (other parts from reference TRBV7-9 and TRBJ1-2): DTGVSQNPRHKITKRGQNVTFRCDPISEHNRLYWYRQTLGQGPEFLTYFQNEAQLEKSRLLSDRFSAERPKGSFSTLEIQRTEQGDSAMYLCASSSFVGLANYGYTFGSGTRLTVV.

The V gene is TRBV18, the J gene TRBJ1-3; D ambiguous. Trimming shortened V by 7 bases and J by 4 bases, and 11 bases separated the two germline ends. Germline V lookup: CDR1 KGHSH, CDR2 LQKENI. This CDR3 region has 13 residues. The DNA of the CDR3 is TGTGCCAGCTTCACTGCCGCGGGAAACACCATATATTTT. This codes for CASFTAAGNTIYF. Full variable domain (outside the CDR3, taken from reference TRBV18 and TRBJ1-3): NAGVMQNPRHLVRRRGQEARLRCSPMKGHSHVYWYRQLPEEGLKFMVYLQKENIIDESGMPKERFSAEFPKEGPSILRIQQVVRGDSAAYFCASFTAAGNTIYFGEGSWLTVV.

The rearrangement links TRBV5-1 to TRBJ2-3; D remains ambiguous. CDR1 is SGHRS and CDR2 is YFSETQ in the germline V gene. V shed 3 bases and J shed 5 bases, with 7 bases lying between them. This CDR3 has 12 amino acids. The CDR3 region has the DNA TGCGCCAGCAGCTCAGATCTAGATACGCAGTATTTT. Translation gives CASSSDLDTQYF.

This chain links TRBV6-6 with TRBJ1-1, with D perhaps TRBD1 (5 bases). The CDR3 is made up of 16 amino acids. Germline loops: CDR1 MNHNY, CDR2 SVGAGI (reference sequence). Trimming left V 4 bases short and J 1 base short, with 16 bases between. As DNA, the CDR3 is TGTGCCAGCAGTTCTCCGACGGGGGTACGGAACACTGAAGCTTTCTTT. Protein: CASSSPTGVRNTEAFF.

This clone was seen a single time. V usage is TRBV6-1 and J usage is TRBJ2-1; D might be TRBD2 (6 bases). Germline values: CDR1 MNHNS, CDR2 SASEGT. There are 15 residues in the CDR3. Between the trimmed V and J ends, which lost 5 bases and 4 bases, there was a span of 15 bases. The CDR3 coding sequence is TGTGCCAGCAGTCGCAGGGAGGCCCTATACAATGAGCAGTTCTTC. This sequence encodes CASSRREALYNEQFF.

The chain carries TRBV7-9 and TRBJ1-2, with 7 bases identical to TRBD1. V trimming: 5 bases; J trimming: 5 bases; junction bases outside the gene matches: 14. The CDR3 runs to 16 residues. Germline CDR1 reads SEHNR; CDR2 reads FQNEAQ (reference sequence). CDR3 in DNA: TGTGCCAGCAGCATGACAGGGTCCGCCCTTCTGTATGGCTACACCTTC. This translates into CASSMTGSALLYGYTF.

This chain uses TRBV13 with TRBJ1-4; no firm D call. Trimming cost V 3 bases and J 7 bases, with 6 bases left between them. Germline V gene sequence: CDR1 PRHDT, CDR2 FYEKMQ (reference sequence). The CDR3 is made up of 12 amino acids. The CDR3 loop is CASSFPGEKLFF. The CDR3 DNA follows: TGTGCCAGCAGCTTTCCAGGTGAAAAACTGTTTTTT.

Remarks on this clone: Germline and junction disagree at one end, which may indicate a read error. Other DNA sequences of this sample code for an identical CDR3. The genes are TRBV27 and TRBJ1-6; TRBD1 might be the D (5 bases). Per germline, CDR1 MNHEY and CDR2 SMNVEV (reference sequence). The CDR3 is 15 residues long. CDR3 sequence reads: CASSSLSLQGSPLHF. DNA of the CDR3: TGTGCTAGCAGTTCTTTGTCCCTTCAGGGTTCACCCCTCCACTTT.

CDR3 nucleotides: TGTGCCAGTACCCCGAGGGACAGGGGCACCGGGGAGCTGTTTTTT. It specifies CASTPRDRGTGELFF. The chain couples TRBV19 to TRBJ2-2; 10 nucleotides line up with TRBD1. The CDR3 runs to 15 residues. The germline gives CDR1 LNHDA, CDR2 SQIVND (reference sequence). With 7 bases clipped from V and 4 bases from J, the junction kept 6 bases outside the gene matches.

The genes are TRBV16 and TRBJ2-1; 8 positions match TRBD2. Looked up from germline, CDR1 is KGHSY and CDR2 is FQNENV. The CDR3 is 18 residues long. The V and J ends lost 3 bases and 0 bases, in that order; junction bases with no gene match: 10. The CDR3 protein is CASSHPISGGPSYNEQFF. The DNA for the CDR3 is TGTGCCAGCAGCCATCCAATCTCGGGGGGGCCCTCCTACAATGAGCAGTTCTTC.

The rearrangement links TRBV29-1 to TRBJ1-1; 8 bases agree with TRBD1. Germline values: CDR1 SQVTM, CDR2 ANQGSEA. V trimming: 7 bases; J trimming: 6 bases; junction bases outside the gene matches: 10. This CDR3 region has 13 residues. The CDR3 DNA follows: TGCAGCGGGTTAACAGGGGGTTTGGCTGAAGCTTTCTTT. The encoded protein is CSGLTGGLAEAFF.

The chain has TRBV19 and TRBJ1-3; D gene uncertain. Trimming pared 7 bases from V and 0 bases from J, leaving 4 bases between. The germline V gene encodes CDR1 LNHDA and CDR2 SQIVND (reference sequence). This CDR3 comprises 12 residues. The CDR3 here is CASKGSGNTIYF. The CDR3 bases are TGTGCCAGTAAGGGCTCTGGAAACACCATATATTTT.

The rearrangement uses TRBV5-1 and TRBJ1-4; tentative D call: TRBD1 (6 bases). Germline CDR1 reads SGHRS; CDR2 reads YFSETQ. V lost 4 bases and J 2 bases, leaving 9 bases between the germline ends. The CDR3 loop spans 14 amino acids. The CDR3 here is CASSTRGTNEKLFF. CDR3 nucleotide sequence: TGCGCCAGCAGCACTAGGGGGACTAATGAAAAACTGTTTTTT.

This clone was recorded only once. The rearrangement joins TRBV29-1 to TRBJ2-1; 11 nucleotides agree with TRBD2. This CDR3 has 15 residues. CDR1 is SQVTM, CDR2 ANQGSEA, per germline. V shed 5 bases and J 7 bases; nucleotides not matched to a gene: 10. The chain's CDR3 is CSVLAGGPRRNEQFF. The CDR3 nucleotides read TGCAGCGTTTTAGCGGGGGGGCCCCGTAGGAATGAGCAGTTCTTC.

This rearrangement joins TRBV6-1 to TRBJ1-5; a possible D gene is TRBD1 (6 bases). CDR1 and CDR2 (germline): MNHNS, SASEGT. Trimming cost V 11 bases and J 0 bases, with 14 bases left between them. This CDR3 spans 14 amino acids. DNA of the CDR3: TGTGCCTCAGAGGGGGGTTATAGCAATCAGCCCCAGCATTTT. It translates to CASEGGYSNQPQHF.

The rearrangement joins TRBV5-6 to TRBJ2-1, with 9 bases aligning to TRBD2. The CDR3 has 14 amino acids. The V gene end was trimmed by 4 bases and the J gene end by 5 bases; junction bases not matched to a gene: 4. Germline-derived CDR1 and CDR2 are SGHDT and YYEEEE. The DNA of the CDR3 is TGTGCCAGCAGCCGGGGACTAGCTAACAATGAGCAGTTCTTC. Protein: CASSRGLANNEQFF.

The chain links TRBV6-5 to TRBJ2-7; the D is unclear. Germline lookup yields CDR1 MNHEY and CDR2 SVGAGI. Trimming cost V 0 bases and J 7 bases, with 10 bases left between them. CDR3 length: 13 amino acids. CDR3: CASSYSGLGEQYF. CDR3 in DNA: TGTGCCAGCAGTTACTCGGGCCTAGGGGAGCAGTACTTC.